One T cell receptor beta chain is described in this entry. Its antigen is unknown. Ophthalmopathy cases met thresholds of Clinical Activity Score at least 3, NOSPECS grade at least 4 and duration under 3 months. The CDR3 contains 16 residues. The V segment lost 0 bases and the J segment 3 bases; nucleotides outside the gene matches: 10. Per germline, CDR1 DFQATT and CDR2 SNEGSKA (reference sequence). This specimen belongs to a study of T cells in Graves' hyperthyroidism and ophthalmopathy. From RNA transcripts, TCR beta CDR3 regions were amplified. RT-PCR in the first round (using the HTBI primer set) targeted the TCR CDR3. MiXCR, run by TCRdb on the multiplex PCR reads, gives a single entry per CDR3 protein. The sample lists around 610,000 distinct CDR3 sequences; 14% to 15% were seen once. Findings of the study overall: Stable hyperthyroidism and ophthalmopathy were separated using 13 V-J signatures.

Sequenced sample: blood. This receptor was identified in a woman between 40 and 55 years old with Graves' ophthalmopathy. This chain uses TRBV20-1 with TRBJ2-7, with TRBD2 matching over 8 bases. CDR3 residues: CSARDLSGGPVYEQYF. Here the CDR3 DNA reads TGCAGTGCTAGAGATTTATCGGGAGGGCCCGTCTACGAGCAGTACTTC.